This T cell receptor (beta chain) came from a study of shared clonotypes between healthy human individuals. It was CD45RO-negative cells, positively selected for CCR7, that made up naive CD8 cells, with terminally differentiated effector memory CD45RA+ cells excluded. In the case of this clone: Its antigen is undetermined.

Study-wide results and caveats: All-four-donor shared clonotypes had higher generation probabilities than non-shared clonotypes did. Between a few donors, naive CD4 clonotypes were shared at a level of about 5%.

TCRdb's table, derived via immunoSEQ multiplex PCR, lists solely in-frame clones and lacks some. This table holds approximately 720,000 clones, around 90% found once. Germline values: CDR1 SQVTM, CDR2 ANQGSEA. V lost 4 bases to trimming and J lost 1 base; unmatched junction nucleotides: 9. CDR3 length equals 19 residues. Input material: naive CD8+ T cells sorted from blood. The rearrangement uses TRBV29-1 and TRBJ2-6; 14 bases map to TRBD2. The receptor comes from a man aged 25 to 40 in good health. In DNA, the CDR3 is TGCAGCGTTGGCGGAAAGGGACTAGCGGGAGTGTCTGGGGCCAACGTCCTGACTTTC. This sequence encodes CSVGGKGLAGVSGANVLTF.